The next 11 T cell receptor beta chains were all read from a single sample in a study of PD-1 blockade in mismatch repair-deficient tumors. TCRdb's table, derived via immunoSEQ multiplex PCR, lists solely in-frame clones and lacks some. The table shows around 120,000 clones, with more than 70% occurring only once. The input for sequencing was peripheral blood, taken approximately 69 weeks after starting pembrolizumab. These receptors were obtained from an adult with mismatch repair-deficient cancer.

This clone was seen just once. V is TRBV5-1 and J is TRBJ2-7; the D is unclear. Germline V gene lookup returns CDR1 SGHRS and CDR2 YFSETQ. The CDR3 runs 13 residues. Deletions cut 5 bases from V and 0 bases from J, with 9 bases between. CDR3 nucleotide sequence: TGCGCCAGCAGAACTTCGGACTCCTACGAGCAGTACTTC. The encoded protein is CASRTSDSYEQYF.

The chain has TRBV9 and TRBJ1-1; 7 bases map to TRBD1. V shed 3 bases, J shed 1 base, and the junction held 3 bases outside the gene matches. Germline lookup yields CDR1 SGDLS and CDR2 YYNGEE. This CDR3 contains 14 residues. CDR3 in amino acids: CASSERQGNTEAFF. DNA for the CDR3: TGTGCCAGCAGCGAACGACAGGGGAACACTGAAGCTTTCTTT.

This clone was observed a single time. The gene calls are TRBV27 and TRBJ2-7; D may be TRBD2 (7 bases). Germline assignment: CDR1 MNHEY and CDR2 SMNVEV (reference sequence). The CDR3 consists of 19 residues. Trimming took off 2 bases at V and 3 bases at J, with 26 bases between the two ends. CDR3 bases: TGTGCCAGCAGTTTAACCCGCGCTTACGGGGGGCGGAACTTCTACGAGCAGTACTTC. It translates to CASSLTRAYGGRNFYEQYF.

The V and J genes are TRBV28 and TRBJ1-2, with 12 positions matching TRBD1. Germline CDR1 MDHEN, CDR2 SYDVKM. This CDR3 is 18 amino acids long. The trim removed 1 base at V and 3 bases at J, leaving 9 bases unmatched. The CDR3 DNA sequence: TGTGCCAGCAGTTTATTGGGGACAGGGGGCTTGGGGTACTATGGCTACACCTTC. Its translation is CASSLLGTGGLGYYGYTF.

The CDR3 DNA reads as TGTGCCAGCATTGAGACCTATGGGAGTCCCGATGAGCAGTTCTTC. It specifies CASIETYGSPDEQFF. V usage is TRBV28 and J usage is TRBJ2-1, with D perhaps TRBD2 (5 bases). V lost 7 bases to trimming and J lost 8 bases, with 21 bases between them. The CDR3 has 15 residues. Germline CDR1 reads MDHEN; CDR2 reads SYDVKM.

The V and J genes are TRBV4-1 and TRBJ2-1; D not resolved. Germline-derived CDR1 and CDR2 are MGHRA and YSYEKL. With 0 bases removed from V and 7 bases from J, the gap between germline ends came to 4 bases. The CDR3 spans 12 residues. CDR3 nucleotide sequence: TGCGCCAGCAGCCAAGAACGTAATGAGCAGTTCTTC. This gives the protein CASSQERNEQFF.

The chain couples TRBV5-4 to TRBJ2-5; 8 bases agree with TRBD2. The CDR3 runs 16 residues. After removal of 5 bases from V and 5 bases from J, the junction contained 14 bases not matched to a gene. Germline CDR1 SGHNT, CDR2 YYREEE (reference sequence). Here the CDR3 reads CASSELLADLRETQYF. CDR3 nucleotide sequence: TGTGCCAGCAGTGAACTACTAGCGGACCTCAGGGAGACCCAGTACTTC.

The J gene is TRBJ2-1, the V gene TRBV10-3; 11 bases match TRBD2. This CDR3 comprises 16 residues. The germline gives CDR1 ENHRY, CDR2 SYGVKD. V gave up 10 bases and J gave up 5 bases; unmatched junction bases: 13. The CDR3 loop reads CAKYSGRAVPHNEQFF. As DNA, the CDR3 is TGTGCCAAGTATAGCGGGAGGGCCGTTCCGCACAATGAGCAGTTCTTC.

The chain joins TRBV9 to TRBJ2-2; TRBD2 matches at 8 bases. Unmatched junction bases numbered 11, after V lost 5 bases and J lost 2 bases. The CDR3 sequence is 17 residues long. Germline V lookup: CDR1 SGDLS, CDR2 YYNGEE. Here the CDR3 reads CASSAPQLAENTGELFF. The DNA of the CDR3 is TGTGCCAGCAGTGCCCCTCAACTAGCGGAAAACACCGGGGAGCTGTTTTTT.

The chain carries TRBV7-6 and TRBJ2-2; no reliable D call. Trimming removed 3 bases at V and 4 bases at J, with 15 bases between. The germline V gene has CDR1 SGHVS and CDR2 FNYEAQ. This CDR3 has 16 amino acids. The CDR3 reads CASSFKERGVTGELFF. The DNA for the CDR3 is TGTGCCAGCAGCTTCAAAGAGAGAGGAGTCACCGGGGAGCTGTTTTTT.

This chain links TRBV25-1 with TRBJ2-7, with TRBD2 as a possible D gene (6 bases). Germline V gene sequence: CDR1 MGHDK, CDR2 SYGVNS. The CDR3 loop spans 12 amino acids. Trimming stripped 6 bases from V and 8 bases from J, with 14 bases between. CDR3 protein: CASSRPGEKQYF. The CDR3 DNA reads TGTGCCAGCAGCAGGCCGGGGGAGAAGCAGTACTTC.